The text below deals with one TCR beta chain. Its antigen is still unknown. The source of the sample is a study of monozygotic twins with cystic fibrosis. Study information: Around 3 micrograms of fragmented DNA underwent around 15 PCR cycles for library preparation. General study points: In 13 of 16 pairs, V gene usage was closest to the co-twin's. Nucleotide-identical clonotype sharing was significantly higher within monozygotic CF twin pairs than between unrelated CF individuals. Low clonality (median about 0.0095) suggested a mostly naive repertoire.

Generated by immunoSEQ multiplex PCR, the TCRdb table keeps only in-frame clones and is missing some. Of more than 25,000 clones in the sample, 75% to 95% were seen once. The germline CDR1 and CDR2 sequences are LGHNA and YNFKEQ. This CDR3 comprises 15 residues. The germline V and J ends were trimmed by 1 base and 3 bases, with 13 bases remaining between them. This sequence joins TRBV4-2 and TRBJ2-7; a weak D match, TRBD2 (5 bases). This clonotype was obtained from a girl aged 2 to 9 with cystic fibrosis. The sequencing sample was made of blood. The CDR3 here is CASSQVGSGGYEQYF. CDR3 DNA sequence: TGTGCCAGCAGCCAAGTGGGCAGCGGTGGCTACGAGCAGTACTTC.